This T cell receptor beta chain was profiled in a study of CD8 T cells in ankylosing spondylitis. Study findings and constraints: Earlier reports found some motif variants in synovial fluid and blood in reactive arthritis. A motif in TCR beta, a set of fewer than ten highly homologous variants, appeared characteristic of ankylosing spondylitis blood.

In germline, CDR1 is SQVTM, CDR2 ANQGSEA. V trimming: 2 bases; J trimming: 5 bases; junction bases outside the gene matches: 2. The CDR3 totals 12 residues. Points on this clonotype: What it binds is not known.

The TCR beta libraries were generated through quantitative 5'-RACE incorporating molecular barcodes. TCRdb used MiXCR to reprocess the 5' RACE reads, holding one entry per CDR3 protein. The table records over 150,000 distinct CDR3 sequences, roughly 13% of them present only once. Sequenced input: blood, either unsorted or a sorted T cell fraction (not recorded which). The receptor's source is a male donor with ankylosing spondylitis or in good health (not recorded which). The rearrangement links TRBV29-1 to TRBJ1-1, with 7 bases fitting TRBD1. DNA for the CDR3: TGCAGCGTTGAACAGGGGGGGACTGAAGCTTTCTTT. This encodes CSVEQGGTEAFF.